The source of this TCR beta chain is a study of blood T cell repertoires in COVID-19. Study-level information: Specimens from acute and convalescent COVID-19 originated in the United States, Italy and Spain. Sample material is recorded as cDNA or gDNA derived from T cells, B-cell-depleted T cells, or PBMCs.

Original processing methods: Scientists estimated how many nucleated cells there were by amplifying reference gene primers. Repertoires were generated with immunoSEQ multiplex PCR, while TCRdb's copy carries only in-frame clones and drops some. That table furnishes V, J and clone size, whereas the DNA furnished D and trimming. The sample records some 180,000 clones, 70% to 85% being singletons. In germline, CDR1 is SGHRS, CDR2 YFSETQ. The CDR3 contains 15 residues. V was clipped by 4 bases and J by 6 bases; unmatched bases: 7. This TCR derives from a middle-aged man who had recovered from COVID-19. Sequencing was carried out using peripheral blood. This chain connects TRBV5-1 to TRBJ1-5; 10 nucleotides align to TRBD1. Written as DNA, the CDR3 is TGCGCCAGCAGCCCCGGGACAGGGGTGGGTCAGCCCCAGCATTTT. Protein sequence: CASSPGTGVGQPQHF.